This TCR beta chain was identified during a study of T-cell reconstitution after alpha-beta-depleted transplantation in children. This clonotype was observed many times. Unique molecular identifiers were used in preparing the TCRbeta library. TCRdb re-analysed the PCR reads in MiXCR, keeping a single row per CDR3 protein. The sample carries around 500,000 distinct CDR3 sequences, around 12% recorded once. The CDR3 is 14 amino acids. After removal of 1 base from V and 3 bases from J, the junction contained 3 bases not matched to a gene. Germline values: CDR1 LGHNA, CDR2 YSLEER. The chain is built from TRBV4-3 and TRBJ2-7; 7 nucleotides match TRBD1. The source is a human donor who donated a stem cell graft to a child with combined immunodeficiency. The source material was PBMCs from the stem cell graft donor, sampled from the stem cell graft. CDR3 loop: CASSQGDRDYEQYF. Written as DNA, the CDR3 is TGCGCCAGCAGCCAAGGTGACAGGGACTACGAGCAGTACTTC.